These T cell receptor beta chains were read from a single sample in a study of neurological immune-mediated disorders. TCRdb reprocessed the 5' RACE reads via MiXCR and lists one record per CDR3 protein. The sample consists of 65,000 to 70,000 distinct CDR3 sequences, about 4% of them appearing once. Sequenced material: PBMCs. The receptors shown here come from a man aged 30-40 years with multiple sclerosis. Both conserved end residues are part of each CDR3. The D gene is left open where the match is weak. Expanded clones are given a class, and other clones once, few, many or no size at all.

len,v_gene,j_gene,abundance,d_gene,CDR3aa,CDR3nt
15,TRBV20-1,TRBJ1-4,-,TRBD1,CSASDGTATNEKLFF,TGCAGTGCTAGCGACGGGACAGCAACTAATGAAAAACTGTTTTTT
12,TRBV6-1,TRBJ2-1,many,-,CASSEEVNEQFF,TGTGCCAGCAGTGAGGAAGTGAATGAGCAGTTCTTC
13,TRBV29-1,TRBJ1-2,many,TRBD1,CSVEDDRVEGYTF,TGCAGCGTTGAAGATGACAGGGTGGAAGGCTACACCTTC
16,TRBV5-1,TRBJ2-7,few,TRBD2,CASSPGLAGGSYEQYF,TGCGCCAGCAGCCCAGGACTAGCGGGTGGCTCCTACGAGCAGTACTTC
16,TRBV5-1,TRBJ2-7,many,-,CASSLSSGQGSGEQYF,TGCGCCAGCAGCTTGTCCTCGGGCCAGGGGAGTGGCGAGCAGTACTTC
14,TRBV4-3,TRBJ2-3,many,-,CASRPSRGRGTQYF,TGCGCCAGCAGGCCTTCTCGGGGAAGGGGGACGCAGTATTTT
11,TRBV6-5,TRBJ2-5,many,-,CASSYSQTQYF,TGTGCCAGCAGTTATTCCCAGACCCAGTACTTC
15,TRBV4-3,TRBJ1-2,many,TRBD1,CASSQVGQGAIGYTF,TGCGCCAGCAGCCAAGTAGGACAGGGGGCGATTGGCTACACCTTC
14,TRBV7-9,TRBJ2-3,-,TRBD2,CASRVPGGQDTQYF,TGTGCCAGCAGGGTACCGGGGGGGCAAGATACGCAGTATTTT
15,TRBV12-3/TRBV12-4,TRBJ2-7,many,TRBD1,CASSPRTGANYEQYF,TGTGCCAGCAGTCCTCGGACAGGAGCTAACTACGAGCAGTACTTC
15,TRBV28,TRBJ1-5,many,-,CASTPQGLGNQPQHF,TGTGCCAGCACCCCACAGGGTTTGGGCAATCAGCCCCAGCATTTT
12,TRBV18,TRBJ2-5,many,-,CASSPLGETQYF,TGTGCCAGCTCACCTTTGGGGGAGACCCAGTACTTC
14,TRBV12-3/TRBV12-4,TRBJ2-1,many,-,CASSWGRAADEQFF,TGTGCCAGCAGTTGGGGCAGGGCCGCGGATGAGCAGTTCTTC
14,TRBV20-1,TRBJ2-7,few,-,CSARGRQGAGEQYF,TGCAGTGCTAGAGGACGTCAGGGTGCGGGCGAGCAGTACTTC
14,TRBV20-1,TRBJ1-1,many,-,CSASHLQKNTEAFF,TGCAGTGCTAGCCATTTGCAGAAAAACACTGAAGCTTTCTTT
15,TRBV25-1,TRBJ1-1,many,TRBD1,CASSESPGGMTEAFF,TGTGCCAGCAGTGAATCCCCAGGGGGCATGACTGAAGCTTTCTTT
16,TRBV5-1,TRBJ2-3,many,TRBD2,CASSLGSGGAADTQYF,TGCGCCAGCAGCTTGGGGAGCGGGGGGGCCGCAGATACGCAGTATTTT
14,TRBV20-1,TRBJ2-2,many,-,CSARVGGYTGELFF,TGCAGTGCTAGAGTCGGGGGCTACACCGGGGAGCTGTTTTTT
15,TRBV7-8,TRBJ2-1,many,TRBD2,CASSFERGGRNEQFF,TGTGCCAGCAGCTTCGAGCGGGGGGGCCGCAATGAGCAGTTCTTC
12,TRBV7-2,TRBJ1-6,many,-,CASSSVGSPLNF,TGTGCCAGCAGCTCCGTGGGCTCACCCCTCAACTTT
14,TRBV6-5,TRBJ1-1,many,-,CASSPIGGDSEAFF,TGTGCCAGCAGTCCCATAGGGGGGGACTCCGAAGCTTTCTTT
19,TRBV12-3/TRBV12-4,TRBJ2-1,-,TRBD2,CASSLSGLAGGPSYNEQFF,TGTGCCAGCAGTTTATCGGGGTTAGCGGGGGGGCCCTCCTACAATGAGCAGTTCTTC
13,TRBV7-8,TRBJ1-1,many,-,CASSLALWGGKIF,TGTGCCAGCAGCTTAGCGCTGTGGGGGGGGAAGATCTTT